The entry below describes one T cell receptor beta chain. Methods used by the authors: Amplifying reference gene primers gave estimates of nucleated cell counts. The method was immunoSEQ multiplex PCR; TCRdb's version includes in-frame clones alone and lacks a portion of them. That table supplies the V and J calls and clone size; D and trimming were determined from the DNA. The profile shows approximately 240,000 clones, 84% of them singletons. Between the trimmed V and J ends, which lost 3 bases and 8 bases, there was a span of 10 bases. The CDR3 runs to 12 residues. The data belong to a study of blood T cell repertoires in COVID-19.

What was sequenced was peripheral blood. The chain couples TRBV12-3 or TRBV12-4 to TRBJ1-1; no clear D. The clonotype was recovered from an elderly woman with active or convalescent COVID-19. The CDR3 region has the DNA TGTGCCAGCAGTTTGGTGGCAGAAGAAGCTTTCTTT. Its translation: CASSLVAEEAFF.